The 32 T cell receptor beta chains below were found in one sample sequenced in a study of T-cell memory formation after mild COVID-19. TCRdb redid the calling of the 5' RACE reads with MiXCR, one entry per CDR3 protein. The data contain 340,000 or so distinct CDR3 sequences, 10% to 15% of them singletons. Sequenced material: PBMCs or a T cell subset sorted from them (not recorded which). These receptors were obtained from a man aged 18 to 30 who had mild COVID-19 (a few samples of this study predate the infection). Cell type and time point are not known.

The chain couples TRBV5-1 to TRBJ1-1, with D perhaps matching TRBD1 (5 bases). This CDR3 has 13 residues. Germline loops: CDR1 SGHRS, CDR2 YFSETQ. V shed 5 bases and J shed 4 bases, with 12 bases lying between them. The CDR3 nucleotides read TGCGCCAGCAGGGTGGGGGACGGCACTGAAGCTTTCTTT. It encodes CASRVGDGTEAFF.

V gene TRBV5-1 combines with J gene TRBJ2-5, with 8 bases matching TRBD2. The trim removed 6 bases at V and 4 bases at J, leaving 8 bases unmatched. Germline V gene sequence: CDR1 SGHRS, CDR2 YFSETQ. There are 14 residues in the CDR3. CDR3 DNA sequence: TGCGCCAGCACGGGGGGGCCCATCACAGAGACCCAGTACTTC. Its translation: CASTGGPITETQYF. Full variable domain (missing parts from reference TRBV5-1 and TRBJ2-5): KAGVTQTPRYLIKTRGQQVTLSCSPISGHRSVSWYQQTPGQGLQFLFEYFSETQRNKGNFPGRFSGRQFSNSRSEMNVSTLELGDSALYLCASTGGPITETQYFGPGTRLLVL.

V usage is TRBV15 and J usage is TRBJ2-1; D perhaps matches TRBD2 (5 bases). Trimming removed 5 bases at V and 1 base at J, with 6 bases between. CDR3 length: 13 residues. Germline CDR1 LNHNV, CDR2 YYDKDF (reference sequence). The CDR3 coding sequence is TGTGCCACCAGCCTAGCATCCTACAATGAGCAGTTCTTC. Residues: CATSLASYNEQFF.

V and J are TRBV29-1 and TRBJ2-7; a possible D gene is TRBD2 (6 bases). This CDR3 spans 14 amino acids. V lost 7 bases and J lost 1, with 17 bases in between. Germline V gene data show CDR1 as SQVTM and CDR2 as ANQGSEA. The DNA of the CDR3 is TGCAGCGGCTCCCACGGGGGAAGGTCCTACGAGCAGTACTTC. Translated, it gives CSGSHGGRSYEQYF.

The DNA for the CDR3 is TGTGCCAGCAGCTTTACAGGGGTAGATGAAAAACTGTTTTTT. Its protein product is CASSFTGVDEKLFF. This sequence joins TRBV7-9 and TRBJ1-4; 7 bases fit TRBD1. The J segment lost 6 bases and the V segment lost 3 bases, leaving 4 bases of the junction unmatched. The CDR3 spans 14 residues. CDR1 is SEHNR and CDR2 is FQNEAQ in the germline V gene (reference sequence). Full variable domain (missing parts from reference TRBV7-9 and TRBJ1-4): DTGVSQNPRHKITKRGQNVTFRCDPISEHNRLYWYRQTLGQGPEFLTYFQNEAQLEKSRLLSDRFSAERPKGSFSTLEIQRTEQGDSAMYLCASSFTGVDEKLFFGSGTQLSVL.

CDR3 sequence reads: CSATRQGGNQPQHF. Written as DNA, the CDR3 is TGCAGTGCTACCCGACAGGGGGGAAATCAGCCCCAGCATTTT. The chain couples TRBV20-1 to TRBJ1-5, with 9 bases identical to TRBD1. Per the germline V gene, CDR1 is DFQATT and CDR2 is SNEGSKA (reference sequence). The CDR3 sequence is 14 residues long. V lost 4 bases, J lost 4 bases, and 5 bases stayed unmatched.

V and J are TRBV5-1 and TRBJ2-2; possible D gene TRBD2, 6 bases. This CDR3 is built from 15 residues. The V end lost 0 bases, the J end lost 4 bases, and 10 bases lay between the germline ends. Germline loops: CDR1 SGHRS, CDR2 YFSETQ. CDR3 region: CASSLVAGPTGELFF. Here the CDR3 DNA reads TGCGCCAGCAGCTTGGTGGCGGGACCCACCGGGGAGCTGTTTTTT.

This clonotype appeared a few times. The chain carries TRBV20-1 and TRBJ2-1, with 11 bases matching TRBD2. The CDR3 is 13 amino acids. Germline loops: CDR1 DFQATT, CDR2 SNEGSKA (reference sequence). J gave up 8 bases and V 5 bases, and 5 bases lay outside the gene matches. The CDR3 nucleotides read TGCAGTGCTCTTAGCGGGGGGGCCGATGAGCAGTTCTTC. Protein sequence: CSALSGGADEQFF.

The chain has TRBV2 and TRBJ2-7, with 8 nucleotides matching TRBD1. Germline V gene sequence: CDR1 SNHLY, CDR2 FYNNEI. V trimming: 7 bases; J trimming: 6 bases; junction bases outside the gene matches: 8. The CDR3 loop spans 13 amino acids. As DNA, the CDR3 is TGTGCCAGCACTTATGACAGGGGTGGCGAGCAGTACGTC. The encoded protein is CASTYDRGGEQYV.

The table lists this clonotype with a few counts. The chain uses TRBV7-6 and TRBJ2-1, with 7 bases matching TRBD1. The CDR3 length is 17 residues. With V trimmed by 1 base and J by 5 bases, 11 bases remained unmatched. The germline CDR1 and CDR2 sequences are SGHVS and FNYEAQ. The chain's CDR3 is CASSLVNTGTADNEQFF. The CDR3 DNA reads TGTGCCAGCAGCTTAGTGAATACCGGGACAGCCGACAATGAGCAGTTCTTC.

This sequence joins TRBV6-2 or TRBV6-3 and TRBJ1-5, with a weak D call TRBD1 (6 bases). This CDR3 has 16 amino acids. Germline CDR1 and CDR2: MNHEY and SVGEGT. The ends were cut back, 5 bases at V and 0 bases at J, with 14 bases in the middle. The CDR3 sequence is CASSRTVTTSNQPQHF. CDR3 DNA: TGTGCCAGCAGTCGGACAGTTACGACTAGCAATCAGCCCCAGCATTTT.

J is TRBJ2-7 and V is TRBV29-1; the D gene is possibly TRBD1 (5 bases). Germline V CDR1 and CDR2: SQVTM, ANQGSEA. The CDR3 has 13 residues. The V and J ends lost 0 bases and 3 bases respectively, with 9 bases between them. The CDR3 is CSVEDQGNYEQYF. The DNA for the CDR3 is TGCAGCGTTGAAGATCAGGGAAACTACGAGCAGTACTTC.

The CDR3 is CSVARWGQPHGETQYF. DNA for the CDR3: TGCAGCGTGGCACGGTGGGGACAACCTCATGGGGAGACCCAGTACTTC. The rearrangement joins TRBV29-1 to TRBJ2-5; possible D gene TRBD1, 6 bases. This CDR3 is 16 amino acids long. V was trimmed by 6 bases and J by 5 bases, leaving 25 bases between them. Germline-derived CDR1 and CDR2 are SQVTM and ANQGSEA. The whole variable domain, remainder taken from reference TRBV29-1 and TRBJ2-5, is SAVISQKPSRDICQRGTSLTIQCQVDSQVTMMFWYRQQPGQSLTLIATANQGSEATYESGFVIDKFPISRPNLTFSTLTVSNMSPEDSSIYLCSVARWGQPHGETQYFGPGTRLLVL.

This rearrangement joins TRBV4-3 to TRBJ1-6; TRBD1 agrees at 8 bases. With V trimmed by 3 bases and J by 9 bases, 1 base remained unmatched. CDR1 is LGHNA and CDR2 is YSLEER in the germline V gene. The CDR3 consists of 13 residues. The CDR3 DNA reads TGCGCCAGCAGCCAGGGGACAGGTTCACCCCTCCACTTT. It encodes CASSQGTGSPLHF.

This clonotype was detected a few times. This chain joins TRBV6-2 or TRBV6-3 and TRBJ2-1; D gene ambiguous. The CDR3 has 12 amino acids. Germline V gene sequence: CDR1 MNHEY, CDR2 SVGEGT. V lost 6 bases to trimming and J lost 7 bases, with 10 bases between them. The CDR3 reads CASRPPFNEQFF. The CDR3, as DNA: TGTGCCAGCAGACCTCCCTTTAATGAGCAGTTCTTC.

The rearrangement uses TRBV15 and TRBJ2-5, with D unclear. The CDR3 loop spans 14 amino acids. V was shortened by 2 bases and J by 4 bases, with 11 bases between the two germline ends. The germline V gene encodes CDR1 LNHNV and CDR2 YYDKDF (reference sequence). CDR3 sequence: CATSRHGVIETQYF. In DNA, the CDR3 is TGTGCCACCAGCAGACATGGGGTGATAGAGACCCAGTACTTC.

This clonotype was counted a few times. The chain is built from TRBV24-1 and TRBJ2-3; no definite D call. Trimming took 7 bases from V and 3 from J, leaving 7 bases between them. Germline CDR1 KGHDR, CDR2 SFDVKD. This CDR3 region has 12 residues. The CDR3 nucleotides read TGTGCCACCAGCCAATCTACAGATACGCAGTATTTT. This codes for CATSQSTDTQYF.

The chain uses TRBV12-3 or TRBV12-4 and TRBJ1-1, with D unresolved. Trimming left V 6 bases short and J 8 bases short, with 16 bases between. The CDR3 has 13 residues. The CDR3 DNA reads TGTGCCAGCAGCCTACCTTGGCAGAAGGAAGCTTTCTTT. Translation gives CASSLPWQKEAFF.

The table lists this clonotype with many counts. The rearrangement joins TRBV3-1 to TRBJ2-1, with D tentatively TRBD2 (6 bases). Per germline, CDR1 LGHDT and CDR2 YNNKEL (reference sequence). Trimming stripped 0 bases from V and 0 bases from J, with 15 bases between. This CDR3 is built from 18 residues. The CDR3 bases are TGTGCCAGCAGCCAAGACTGGTCGGGGGATTTCTCCTACAATGAGCAGTTCTTC. The encoded protein is CASSQDWSGDFSYNEQFF.

The chain links TRBV4-1 to TRBJ2-5; TRBD2 matches 10 bases. The V segment lost 5 bases and the J segment 4 bases; nucleotides outside the gene matches: 7. CDR3 length: 15 residues. The germline V gene has CDR1 MGHRA and CDR2 YSYEKL. Written as DNA, the CDR3 is TGCGCCAGCAGCGAAAGCGGGGGGGCCAGAGAGACCCAGTACTTC. This codes for CASSESGGARETQYF.

This rearrangement joins TRBV5-1 to TRBJ1-6, with unresolved D. The length of the CDR3 is 15 residues. Trimming cost V 7 bases and J 9 bases, with 20 bases left between them. Germline V gives CDR1 SGHRS, CDR2 YFSETQ. CDR3 amino acids: CASRTAEVVGSPLHF. CDR3 in DNA: TGCGCCAGCCGAACCGCCGAAGTAGTAGGTTCACCCCTCCACTTT. Full variable domain (outside the CDR3, taken from reference TRBV5-1 and TRBJ1-6): KAGVTQTPRYLIKTRGQQVTLSCSPISGHRSVSWYQQTPGQGLQFLFEYFSETQRNKGNFPGRFSGRQFSNSRSEMNVSTLELGDSALYLCASRTAEVVGSPLHFGNGTRLTVT.

This clonotype was detected many times. The chain joins TRBV7-9 to TRBJ2-7; D unresolved. Germline values: CDR1 SEHNR, CDR2 FQNEAQ (reference sequence). The CDR3 is 13 residues long. V was cut by 3 bases and J by 7 bases, with 13 bases left in between. The CDR3 DNA follows: TGTGCCAGCAGCTTGGGCACCGTAAGAGAGCAGTACGTC. Translation gives CASSLGTVREQYV.

This clonotype was picked up a small number of times. V is TRBV12-3 or TRBV12-4 and J is TRBJ2-4; D possibly matches TRBD1 or TRBD2 (5 bases each). The V gene lost 3 bases and the J gene lost 0 bases, with 15 bases spanning the gap. The CDR3 contains 17 residues. The CDR3 nucleotides read TGTGCCAGCAGTTTCACTCAATTGGGGGTAGCCAAAAACATTCAGTACTTC. It yields the protein CASSFTQLGVAKNIQYF.

This clonotype was found a few times. A junction end diverges from the germline sequence, so it may reflect a read error. The V call is TRBV5-6, the J call TRBJ2-5; D unresolved. The CDR3 runs 12 residues. Germline V gene lookup returns CDR1 SGHDT and CDR2 YYEEEE. The CDR3 DNA reads TGTGCCAGCAGCTTGTTTACCGGCAGCGACAACTTC. This sequence encodes CASSLFTGSDNF.

Only a few counts were recorded for this clonotype. This chain uses TRBV25-1 with TRBJ1-2, with unresolved D. CDR1 and CDR2 from the germline V gene are MGHDK and SYGVNS. Trimming stripped 4 bases from V and 4 bases from J, with 13 bases between. This CDR3 has 14 residues. The CDR3 coding sequence is TGTGCCAGCAGTGGACGGGGAATCTCCTATGGCTACACCTTC. Residues: CASSGRGISYGYTF.

This clonotype has a handful of counts. This chain links TRBV4-3 with TRBJ1-2, with 7 bases lining up with TRBD1. The CDR3 covers 16 residues. Germline CDR1 and CDR2: LGHNA and YSLEER. V lost 3 bases to trimming and J lost 1 base; unmatched junction nucleotides: 8. CDR3 sequence: CASSHAEAGGNYGYTF. Written as DNA, the CDR3 is TGCGCCAGCAGCCATGCGGAGGCAGGGGGTAACTATGGCTACACCTTC.

In this sample, this clonotype turned up a few times. This CDR3 is CASSLAYVGVSSYNEQFF. In nucleotides, the CDR3 is TGTGCCAGCAGCTTAGCGTACGTCGGGGTTAGCTCCTACAATGAGCAGTTCTTC. The genes are TRBV7-9 and TRBJ2-1, with D perhaps TRBD2 (5 bases). This CDR3 has 18 amino acids. V dropped 0 bases and J dropped 0 bases, with 15 bases sitting between them. Germline assignment: CDR1 SEHNR and CDR2 FQNEAQ (reference sequence).

The rearrangement links TRBV7-2 to TRBJ2-1; D not resolved. This CDR3 spans 14 amino acids. The germline V gene has CDR1 SGHTA and CDR2 FQGNSA. The V end lost 1 base, the J end lost 7 bases, and 11 bases lay between the germline ends. The CDR3 sequence: CASSLVSHRNEQFF. The CDR3 bases are TGTGCCAGCAGCTTAGTATCGCATCGGAATGAGCAGTTCTTC. The full variable domain, its missing parts supplied by reference TRBV7-2 and TRBJ2-1, is GAGVSQSPSNKVTEKGKDVELRCDPISGHTALYWYRQSLGQGLEFLIYFQGNSAPDKSGLPSDRFSAERTGGSVSTLTIQRTQQEDSAVYLCASSLVSHRNEQFFGPGTRLTVL.

Only a few counts were recorded for this clonotype. The gene calls are TRBV29-1 and TRBJ1-1; TRBD1 is a possible D gene (5 bases). The CDR3 is made up of 13 amino acids. V gave up 5 bases and J gave up 1 base, with 11 bases separating them. CDR1 and CDR2 from the germline V gene are SQVTM and ANQGSEA. In nucleotides, the CDR3 is TGCAGCGTTCGGGGCTTAAAGAACACTGAAGCTTTCTTT. Its protein product is CSVRGLKNTEAFF.

The chain employs TRBV6-6 and TRBJ1-2; no clear D. Trimming cost V 5 bases and J 3 bases, with 13 bases left between them. Germline CDR1 reads MNHNY; CDR2 reads SVGAGI (reference sequence). This CDR3 spans 14 amino acids. Here the CDR3 DNA reads TGTGCCAGCAGTCCGGCGGGCTCCTACTATGGCTACACCTTC. Amino acids: CASSPAGSYYGYTF.

A few counts support this clonotype. The rearrangement joins TRBV7-7 to TRBJ2-2; TRBD2 matches 8 bases. The V segment lost 1 base and the J segment 2 bases; nucleotides outside the gene matches: 3. This CDR3 is 16 amino acids long. Germline V gene lookup returns CDR1 SSHAT and CDR2 FNYEAQ (reference sequence). The CDR3 DNA reads TGTGCCAGCAGCTTAGGCGGGGGGCATAACACCGGGGAGCTGTTTTTT. As protein: CASSLGGGHNTGELFF.

This clonotype came up a few times. The rearrangement joins TRBV6-4 to TRBJ2-3; 11 positions agree with TRBD2. The V gene's germline CDR1 is MRHNA and CDR2 SNTAGT. The CDR3 contains 16 residues. Losses at the gene ends were 3 bases for V and 7 bases for J; bases not matched to a gene: 9. For the CDR3, the DNA is TGTGCCAGCAGTGATACTAGCGGGGGCGCAGGGTATACGCAGTATTTT. Its protein is CASSDTSGGAGYTQYF.